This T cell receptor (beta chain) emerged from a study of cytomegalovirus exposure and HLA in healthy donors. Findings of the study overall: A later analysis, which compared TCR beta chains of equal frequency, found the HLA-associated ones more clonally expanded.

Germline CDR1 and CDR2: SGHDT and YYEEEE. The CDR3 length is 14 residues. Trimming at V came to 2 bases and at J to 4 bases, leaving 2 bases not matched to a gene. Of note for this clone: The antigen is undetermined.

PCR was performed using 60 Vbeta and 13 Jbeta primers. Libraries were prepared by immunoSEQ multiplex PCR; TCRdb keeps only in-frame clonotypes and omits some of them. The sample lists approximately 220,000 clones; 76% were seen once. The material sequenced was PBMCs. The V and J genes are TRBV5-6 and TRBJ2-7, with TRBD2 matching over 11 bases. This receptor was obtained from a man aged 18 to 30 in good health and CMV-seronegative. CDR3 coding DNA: TGTGCCAGCAGCTTTACTAGCGGGAGTTACGAGCAGTACTTC. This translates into CASSFTSGSYEQYF. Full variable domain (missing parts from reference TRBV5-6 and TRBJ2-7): DAGVTQSPTHLIKTRGQQVTLRCSPKSGHDTVSWYQQALGQGPQFIFQYYEEEERQRGNFPDRFSGHQFPNYSSELNVNALLLGDSALYLCASSFTSGSYEQYFGPGTRLTVT.